The entry below gives a single T cell receptor (beta chain) sequence along with its context. No antigen is known for it. Method: immunoSEQ multiplex PCR; TCRdb's copy keeps in-frame clones and lacks some. This sample has around 30,000 clones; more than 75% occur once, and the top ten carry 3% to 4%. The data were obtained in a study of CD4 T cells in relation to SARS-CoV-2 and coronaviruses. Study background: PBMCs were cultured with antigen for nine to ten days before TCR beta sequencing. Convalescent donors were aged roughly 21 to 75, with median roughly 37 years.

Germline loops: CDR1 SGHRS, CDR2 YFSETQ. V dropped 7 bases and J dropped 10; count of bases not matched to a gene: 14. The CDR3 has 15 residues. Sorted naive or memory CD4+ cells met CEF peptides for roughly 10 days. Specimen: memory CD4+ T cells from PBMCs, cultured in vitro. The chain joins TRBV5-1 to TRBJ2-1; 10 positions agree with TRBD2. The receptor comes from an adult with COVID-19. The CDR3 loop is CASRGLAPRREEQFF. DNA of the CDR3: TGCGCCAGCCGGGGACTAGCGCCAAGGAGGGAGGAGCAGTTCTTC.